This TCR beta chain was identified during a study of PD-L1 blockade in urothelial cancer. Study details: Analyses were performed on blood at 3 weeks after treatment start (the second dose) and at 6 weeks. There were a median of approximately 150,000 T cells in blood samples.

Each patient gave between 1 and 8 samples, pretreatment and on-treatment. This CDR3 is built from 16 residues. From germline, CDR1 is SGHNT and CDR2 YYREEE (reference sequence). V shed 4 bases and J 2 bases; nucleotides not matched to a gene: 5. TCR analog templates of synthetic origin were spiked into each PCR. TCRdb keeps only in-frame clones here, not all; method: immunoSEQ multiplex PCR. The data contain about 84,000 clones, 82% of them singletons. J is TRBJ2-3 and V is TRBV5-4, with TRBD2 matching over 12 bases. The input for sequencing was PBMCs, taken around atezolizumab (anti-PD-L1) treatment. The source of this sequence is a man between 65 and 85 years old with urothelial cancer. CDR3 loop: CASSPRLAGVTDTQYF. The CDR3 region has the DNA TGTGCCAGCAGCCCTCGACTAGCGGGAGTCACAGATACGCAGTATTTT.